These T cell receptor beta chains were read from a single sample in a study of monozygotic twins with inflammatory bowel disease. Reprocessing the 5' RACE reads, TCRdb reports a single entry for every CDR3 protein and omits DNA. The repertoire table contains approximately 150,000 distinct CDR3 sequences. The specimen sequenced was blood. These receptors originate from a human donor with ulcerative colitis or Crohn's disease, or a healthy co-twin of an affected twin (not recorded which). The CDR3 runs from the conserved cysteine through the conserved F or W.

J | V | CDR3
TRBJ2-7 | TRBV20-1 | CSAPPLGQGRYEQYF
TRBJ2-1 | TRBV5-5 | CASSRTGERYNEQFF
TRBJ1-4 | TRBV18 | CASSPLTGTNEKLFF
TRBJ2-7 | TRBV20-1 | CSAPSGLTYEQYF
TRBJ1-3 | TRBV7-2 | CASSLERYFIGNTIYF
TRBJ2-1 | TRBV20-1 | CSARRGGPYNEQFF
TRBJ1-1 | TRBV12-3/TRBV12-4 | CASSLGGGRSTEAFF
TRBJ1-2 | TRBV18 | CASSTRQTYYGYTF
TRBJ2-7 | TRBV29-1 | CSVGSTIGPYEQYF
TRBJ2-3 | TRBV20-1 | CSAHQGGSTDTQYF
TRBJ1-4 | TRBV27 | CASSLSGVATNEKLFF
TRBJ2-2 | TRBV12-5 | CASGLSTGELFF
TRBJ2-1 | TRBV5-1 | CASSATHTGSYNEQFF
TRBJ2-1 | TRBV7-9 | CASSLNWGRESEQFF
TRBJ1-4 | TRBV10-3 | CAISEDRDSNEKLFF
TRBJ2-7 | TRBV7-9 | CASSLIGRRTSYEQYF
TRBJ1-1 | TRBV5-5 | CASIYSPGQYNTEAFF
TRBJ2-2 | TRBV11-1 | CASRSRLNRGGDTGELFF
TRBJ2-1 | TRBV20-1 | CSAPGQGFDEQFF
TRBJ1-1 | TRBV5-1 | CASSPTGLEAEAFF
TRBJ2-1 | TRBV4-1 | CASSQPVQGKGNEQFF
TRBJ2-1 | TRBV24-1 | CATSDTSGGNEQFF